This T cell receptor (beta chain) was retrieved from a study of Graves' ophthalmopathy and Graves' hyperthyroidism. In this sample, this clonotype turned up a few times. This CDR3 is 16 amino acids long. The germline gives CDR1 MGHRA, CDR2 YSYEKL. Trimming took off 0 bases at V and 9 bases at J, with 17 bases between the two ends. RNA transcripts were the template, and TCR beta CDR3 regions were amplified from them. First-round RT-PCR employed HTBI primers, with a second-round multiplex PCR after it. Using its own MiXCR run on the multiplex PCR reads, TCRdb lists one record per CDR3 protein. The sample includes 500,000 to 600,000 distinct CDR3 sequences, about 40% of them seen just once. Aged 18 to 65, the patients with hyperthyroidism had under 2 months' duration and were newly diagnosed.

Sequences were obtained from peripheral blood or thyroid tissue (not recorded which). J is TRBJ1-4 and V is TRBV4-1, with D possibly TRBD1 on 5 matching bases. The source of this sequence is an adult man with Graves' hyperthyroidism. CDR3 nucleotide sequence: TGCGCCAGCAGCCAAGATTTAGGACAAAGTGGGCAAAAACTGTTTTTT. The encoded protein is CASSQDLGQSGQKLFF.